Described below is a single T cell receptor (beta chain) sequence and its context. No cognate antigen has been identified for it. Per-base qualities were not stored, and no clone one base away is much larger. Healthy HIV-negative adults with no recently reported acute infections or vaccinations were included as donors. All donors were Caucasian adults living in Nashville, Tennessee, USA. CD4+ T cells were enriched by magnetic negative selection; naive cells were then positively selected on CD45RA, and the negative fraction formed the memory subset. Blood was obtained by leukapheresis, after which PBMCs were separated by Ficoll-Histopaque density gradient centrifugation and cryopreserved in liquid nitrogen vapor phase. Purity and quantity of every magnetically sorted T cell population were checked by analytical flow cytometry. Genomic DNA was isolated from each sorted fraction and quantified by UV absorbance on a Nanodrop 2000c.

The sample originates from a study of shared clonotypes between healthy human individuals (TCRdb year 2020). Study-level background: The cohort included a few men and a couple of women between 18 and 49 years of age. To estimate repertoire size and how much clonotype sharing occurs between individuals, the study deeply sequenced the blood TCR repertoires of 4 to 6 healthy adults. For each donor, CD4 naive and CD4 memory were each run on three plates, CD8 naive on two plates, and CD8 memory on one plate. To increase sequencing depth and limit assay-specific biases, TCR repertoire library preparation and sequencing were carried out by different laboratories using diverse techniques. Between about 0.85 and 9.5 billion PBMCs per donor were obtained by leukapheresis.

What the work shows at the level of the full study, not this receptor alone: Incomplete sequencing was indicated by rarefaction of sorted-subset datasets, despite the large sequencing depth. Clonotypes shared by all four sorted-subset donors showed higher generation probabilities than non-shared clonotypes. Sharing across a few donors was observed for around 4.8% of naive CD4, about 3.2% of naive CD8, over 2% of memory CD4, and less than 0.45% of memory CD8 clonotypes. Pairwise subsampling indicated that sequencing depth was expected to affect the degree of clonotype sharing among donors. Naive subsets generally had larger estimated clonotype richness than memory subsets. The genetic and exposure-history diversity represented was limited by the small number of donors. Only blood was sampled, and tissue TCR repertoires likely differ from those in blood.

The V and J ends are trimmed by 0 bases and 0 bases, leaving 14 bases between them. The CDR3, from cysteine to phenylalanine, totals 17 residues. Kept here is only the CDR3 DNA, which spans 51 bases and is read in frame from base 1. From the germline V gene, CDR1 is KGHSH and CDR2 is LQKENI. TCR CDR3 regions were amplified from genomic DNA by multiplex PCR using the deep immunoSEQ assay. Extracted genomic DNA from each cell subset was spread evenly across all wells of several immunoSEQ 96-well plates, with each plate serving as a replicate. For sorted subsets, each replicate PCR was loaded with about 0.2 ug genomic DNA, equivalent to 25,000 to 35,000 T cell genomes. Purified libraries were quantified with a Qubit 3.0 fluorometer, sized on a Bioanalyzer 2100, and re-quantified with the KAPA Library Quantification kit. A separate single-read 150-cycle Illumina NextSeq 550 flow cell was used to sequence each immunoSEQ 96-well plate. In the authors' own workflow: Because the immunoSEQ output included only junctional sequences and no quality scores, the filtering could not be the same as the filtering used for full-length reads. Sequences were annotated with PyIR, a Python wrapper for IgBLAST v1.9, using IMGT germline references to assign V/J genes and CDR3. Reads with weak V/J assignments (E-value above 1e-6), missing CDR3, stop codons, out-of-frame junctions, or ambiguous translated residues were removed. V3J clonotypes were defined as sequences sharing the same inferred V gene, J gene, and CDR3 amino acid sequence. The percentage overlap between two repertoires was calculated by dividing the number of shared unique clonotypes by the size of the smaller repertoire. Repertoire richness was assessed with RTK rarefaction, the Chao1 estimator, and Recon v2.1 estimates of unobserved clonotypes. Generation probabilities for all TCRbeta clonotypes obtained by the gDNA method from a handful of donors were computed using OLGA. Imported from immuneACCESS, the table was reduced by TCRdb to in-frame sequences with V and J called. These copies leave out some clones; in studies compared against another copy, an unresolved V gene accounts for under half, and the cause of the remainder is not known. V, J and clone size were drawn from that table, and D and trimming were deduced from the DNA. The sample table shows about 1 million clones, and around 74% are seen once. In total, the top ten clones hold roughly 1.4% of the sample.

The sequence derives from a man in his late teens or twenties in good health. This sequence uses TRBV18 and TRBJ1-1; there is no confident call for the D gene. The sequencing input was memory CD4+ T cells sorted from blood. This specimen's cell subset or site label, interpreted: CD45RA-negative fraction. The encoded CDR3 is CASSPPELLAMNTEAFF. The nucleotide sequence reads TGTGCCAGCTCACCACCGGAATTGCTGGCGATGAACACTGAAGCTTTCTTT.